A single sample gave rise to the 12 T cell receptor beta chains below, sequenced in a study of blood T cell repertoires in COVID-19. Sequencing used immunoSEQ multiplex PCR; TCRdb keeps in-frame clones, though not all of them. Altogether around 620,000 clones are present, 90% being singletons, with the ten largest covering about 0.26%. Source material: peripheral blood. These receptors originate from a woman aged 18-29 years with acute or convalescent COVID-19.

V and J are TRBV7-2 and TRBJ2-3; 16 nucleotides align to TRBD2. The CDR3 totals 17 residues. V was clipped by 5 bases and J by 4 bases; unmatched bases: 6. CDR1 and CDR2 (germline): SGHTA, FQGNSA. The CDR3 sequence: CASSPGTSGGAPDTQYF. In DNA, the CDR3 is TGTGCCAGCAGCCCTGGGACTAGCGGGGGGGCTCCAGATACGCAGTATTTT.

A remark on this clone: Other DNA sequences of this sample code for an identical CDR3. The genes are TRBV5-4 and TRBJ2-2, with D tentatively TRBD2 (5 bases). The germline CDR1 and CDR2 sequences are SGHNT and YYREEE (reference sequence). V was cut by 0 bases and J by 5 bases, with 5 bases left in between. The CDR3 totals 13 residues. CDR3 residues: CASSLGETGELFF. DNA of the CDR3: TGTGCCAGCAGCTTGGGGGAGACCGGGGAGCTGTTTTTT.

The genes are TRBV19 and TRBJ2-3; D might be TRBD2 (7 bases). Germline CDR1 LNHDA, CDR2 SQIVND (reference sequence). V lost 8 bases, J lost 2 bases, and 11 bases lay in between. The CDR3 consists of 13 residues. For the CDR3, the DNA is TGTGCCAGTGCGGGGGCCTACACAGATACGCAGTATTTT. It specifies CASAGAYTDTQYF. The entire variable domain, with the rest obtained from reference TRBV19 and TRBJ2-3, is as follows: DGGITQSPKYLFRKEGQNVTLSCEQNLNHDAMYWYRQDPGQGLRLIYYSQIVNDFQKGDIAEGYSVSREKKESFPLTVTSAQKNPTAFYLCASAGAYTDTQYFGPGTRLTVL.

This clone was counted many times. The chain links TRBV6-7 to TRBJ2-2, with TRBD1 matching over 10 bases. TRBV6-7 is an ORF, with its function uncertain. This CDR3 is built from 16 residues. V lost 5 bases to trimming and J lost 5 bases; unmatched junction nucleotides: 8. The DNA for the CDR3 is TGTGCCAGCAGTACCTCGGACAGGGGGAGGACCGGGGAGCTGTTTTTT. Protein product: CASSTSDRGRTGELFF.

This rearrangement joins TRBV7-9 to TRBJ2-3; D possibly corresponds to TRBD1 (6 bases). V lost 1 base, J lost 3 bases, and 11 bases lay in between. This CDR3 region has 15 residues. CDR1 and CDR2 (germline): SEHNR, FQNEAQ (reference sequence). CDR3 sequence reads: CASSLGTVVTDTQYF. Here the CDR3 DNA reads TGTGCCAGCAGCTTAGGGACAGTCGTGACAGATACGCAGTATTTT.

CDR3 protein: CASSVESSSGGNTGELFF. CDR3 in DNA: TGTGCCAGCAGCGTAGAGAGCAGTAGCGGGGGGAACACCGGGGAGCTGTTTTTT. The rearrangement joins TRBV9 to TRBJ2-2; 9 nucleotides agree with TRBD2. V was pared by 0 bases and J by 1 base, with 7 bases of the junction left unmatched. The CDR3 has 18 residues. Germline V CDR1 and CDR2: SGDLS, YYNGEE.

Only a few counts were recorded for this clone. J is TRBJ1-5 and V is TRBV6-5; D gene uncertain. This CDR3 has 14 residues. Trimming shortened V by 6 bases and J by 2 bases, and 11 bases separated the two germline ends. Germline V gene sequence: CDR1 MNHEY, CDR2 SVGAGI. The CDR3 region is CASSEGGGNQPQHF. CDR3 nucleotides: TGTGCCAGCAGCGAGGGTGGCGGCAATCAGCCCCAGCATTTT.

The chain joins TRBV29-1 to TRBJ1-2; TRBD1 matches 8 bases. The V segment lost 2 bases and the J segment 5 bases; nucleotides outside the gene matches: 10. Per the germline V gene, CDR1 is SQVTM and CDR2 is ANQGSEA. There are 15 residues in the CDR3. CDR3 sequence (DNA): TGCAGCGTTGAACCTGGACAGGGAGCCGCGTATGGCTACACCTTC. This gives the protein CSVEPGQGAAYGYTF.

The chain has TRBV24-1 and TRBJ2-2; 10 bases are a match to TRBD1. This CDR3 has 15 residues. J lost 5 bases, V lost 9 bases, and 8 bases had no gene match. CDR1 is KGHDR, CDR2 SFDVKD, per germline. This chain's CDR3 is CATRRGTGDTGELFF. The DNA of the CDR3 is TGTGCCACCCGGCGGGGGACAGGGGATACCGGGGAGCTGTTTTTT.

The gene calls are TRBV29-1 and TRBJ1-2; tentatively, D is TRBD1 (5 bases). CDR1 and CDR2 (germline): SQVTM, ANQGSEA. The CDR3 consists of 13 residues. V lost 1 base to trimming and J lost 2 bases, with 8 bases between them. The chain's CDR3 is CSVEGKGNYGYTF. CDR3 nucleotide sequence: TGCAGCGTTGAAGGAAAGGGGAACTATGGCTACACCTTC.

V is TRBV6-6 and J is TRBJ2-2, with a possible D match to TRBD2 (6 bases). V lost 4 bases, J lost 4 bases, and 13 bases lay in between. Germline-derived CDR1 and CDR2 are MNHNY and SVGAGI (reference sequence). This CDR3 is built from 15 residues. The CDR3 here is CASSSRGDPTGELFF. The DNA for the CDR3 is TGTGCCAGCAGTTCACGCGGGGACCCCACCGGGGAGCTGTTTTTT.

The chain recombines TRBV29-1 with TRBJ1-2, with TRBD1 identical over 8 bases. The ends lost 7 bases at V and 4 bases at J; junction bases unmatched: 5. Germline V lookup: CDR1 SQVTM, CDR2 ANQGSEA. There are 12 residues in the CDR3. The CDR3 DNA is TGCAGCGCAACAGGGGGGAGCTATGGCTACACCTTC. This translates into CSATGGSYGYTF.